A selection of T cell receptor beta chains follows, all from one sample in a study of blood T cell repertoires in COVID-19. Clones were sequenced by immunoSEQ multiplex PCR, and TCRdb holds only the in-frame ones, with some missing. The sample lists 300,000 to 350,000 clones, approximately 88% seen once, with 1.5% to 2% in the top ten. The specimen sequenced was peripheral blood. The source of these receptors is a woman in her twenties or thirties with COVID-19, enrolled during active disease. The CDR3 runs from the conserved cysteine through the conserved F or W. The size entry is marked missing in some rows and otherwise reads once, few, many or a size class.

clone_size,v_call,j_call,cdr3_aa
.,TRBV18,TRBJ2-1,CASSPRTGTSSNEQFF
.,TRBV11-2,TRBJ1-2,CASSLGQSYGYTF
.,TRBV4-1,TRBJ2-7,CASSRLDGDSEQYF
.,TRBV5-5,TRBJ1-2,CASSLNTGFGYTF
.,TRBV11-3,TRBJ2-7,CASSLEFGGTYEQYF
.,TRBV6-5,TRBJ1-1,CASSYSSAGGYTEAFF
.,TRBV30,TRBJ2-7,CAWSGLAGYEQYF
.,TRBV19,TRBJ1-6,CASTDRGNNSPLHF
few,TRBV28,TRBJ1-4,CASSSPGQGEKLFF
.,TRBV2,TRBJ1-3,CASSGAQGLSGNTIYF
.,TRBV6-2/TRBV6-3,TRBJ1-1,CASSSQGGITEAFF
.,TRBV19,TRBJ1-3,CASSLGTVSGNTIYF
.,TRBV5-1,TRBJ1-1,CASSLVSDFGAFF
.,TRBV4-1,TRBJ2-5,CASSQVSSGGAGTQYF
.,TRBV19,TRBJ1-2,CASSRPGFYGYTF
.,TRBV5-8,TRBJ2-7,CASRNTGTGPYEQYF
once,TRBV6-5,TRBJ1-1,CASTLLGAFEAFF
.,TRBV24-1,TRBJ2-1,CATSDPRGSGNEQFF
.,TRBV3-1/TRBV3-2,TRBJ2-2,CASSLSVNTGELFF
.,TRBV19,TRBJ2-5,CASTLGQGEWETQYF
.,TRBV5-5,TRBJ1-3,CASSLGGPGNTIYF
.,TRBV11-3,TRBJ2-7,CASSLSGGGYEQYF
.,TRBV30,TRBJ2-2,CAWSVLSGSGELFF
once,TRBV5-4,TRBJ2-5,CASSLASTGGETQYF
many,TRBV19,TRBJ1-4,CASSMDRDDEKLFF
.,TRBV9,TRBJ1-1,CASAWGLNTEAFF
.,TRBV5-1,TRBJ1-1,CASSAVGAGDTEAFF